The clone carrying this T cell receptor beta chain has more than one count but fewer than ten. TCRB transcripts that were expressed got sequenced, as all of the isolated RNA had been reverse transcribed. The data were produced by immunoSEQ multiplex PCR, yet TCRdb's version contains in-frame clones alone and is incomplete. Here the sample spans over 350,000 clones, about 14% being singletons. This entry belongs to a study of beta chain features in type 1 diabetes. Background on the study: In all, around 100 million sorted cells from all samples were analyzed.

Germline V gene data show CDR1 as SGHTA and CDR2 as FQGTGA. CDR3 length: 13 residues. V shed 8 bases and J shed 4 bases, with 12 bases lying between them. CD45RO/CCR7/CD25/CD127/CD95/CD27 separated CD4+ naive, central memory, regulatory and stem cell-like memory cells by sorting. The sample taken for sequencing was naive CD4+ T cells from blood. The V gene is TRBV7-3, the J gene TRBJ2-1; TRBD2 might be the D (6 bases). This TCR came from a woman under 30 in good health. CDR3 residues: CASALARYNEQFF. CDR3 sequence (DNA): TGTGCCAGCGCCCTAGCGAGATACAATGAGCAGTTCTTC.